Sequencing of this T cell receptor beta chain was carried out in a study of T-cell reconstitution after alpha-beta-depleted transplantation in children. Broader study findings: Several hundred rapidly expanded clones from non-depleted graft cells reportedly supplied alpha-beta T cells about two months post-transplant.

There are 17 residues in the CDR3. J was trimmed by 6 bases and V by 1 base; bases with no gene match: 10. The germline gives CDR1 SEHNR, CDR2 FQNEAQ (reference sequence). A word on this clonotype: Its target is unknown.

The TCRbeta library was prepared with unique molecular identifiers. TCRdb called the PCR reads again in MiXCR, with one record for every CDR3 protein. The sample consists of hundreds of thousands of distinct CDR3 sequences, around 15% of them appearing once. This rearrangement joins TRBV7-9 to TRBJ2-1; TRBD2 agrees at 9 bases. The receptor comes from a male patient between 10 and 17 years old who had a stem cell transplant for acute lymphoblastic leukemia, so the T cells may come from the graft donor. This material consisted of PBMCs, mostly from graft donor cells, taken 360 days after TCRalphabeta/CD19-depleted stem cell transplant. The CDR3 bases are TGTGCCAGCAGCTTAGGCGCTCGGCGGGAGGGCCGCAATGAGCAGTTCTTC. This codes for CASSLGARREGRNEQFF.